Each of the 10 T cell receptor beta chains below was sequenced from the same sample in a study of control samples from healthy donors and cancer patients. Clones were read by immunoSEQ multiplex PCR, and TCRdb kept only the in-frame ones, dropping some. Found here are about 130,000 clones, around nine tenths of them singletons; the top ten hold 2% to 3%. Sequencing was carried out using blood. Source of these receptors: a man aged 35-49 years in good health.

This sequence joins TRBV5-1 and TRBJ2-1; D ambiguous. The CDR3 contains 14 residues. V shed 0 bases and J shed 5 bases, with 9 bases lying between them. CDR1 is SGHRS, CDR2 YFSETQ, per germline. The CDR3 protein is CASSLGFLHNEQFF. CDR3 nucleotide sequence: TGCGCCAGCAGCTTGGGTTTTCTGCACAATGAGCAGTTCTTC.

The J gene is TRBJ2-5, the V gene TRBV3-1 (or the pseudogene TRBV3-2), with no clear D. Trimming removed 5 bases at V and 1 base at J, with 11 bases between. CDR1 and CDR2 from the germline V gene are LGHDT and YNNKEL (reference sequence). The CDR3 is 14 residues long. CDR3 DNA sequence: TGTGCCAGCAGCATGACGGCAACCCAAGAGACCCAGTACTTC. Translation: CASSMTATQETQYF.

The rearrangement links TRBV27 to TRBJ1-1; possibly TRBD1 for D (6 bases). The V and J ends lost 2 bases and 5 bases respectively, with 12 bases between them. This CDR3 region has 14 residues. Germline CDR1 is MNHEY and CDR2 is SMNVEV (reference sequence). In DNA form, the CDR3 reads TGTGCCAGCAGTTTAACAAACACAGGGACTGAAGCTTTCTTT. Its translation: CASSLTNTGTEAFF.

This chain joins TRBV10-3 and TRBJ1-3; D call uncertain. Germline CDR1 and CDR2: ENHRY and SYGVKD. The CDR3 is made up of 13 amino acids. Trimming shortened V by 7 bases and J by 8 bases, and 15 bases separated the two germline ends. CDR3: CAINDVGRDTIYF. The CDR3, as DNA: TGTGCCATCAATGACGTGGGGAGGGACACCATATATTTT.

The chain recombines TRBV5-6 with TRBJ1-2; D not certain. CDR3 length equals 14 residues. V lost 4 bases to trimming and J lost 3 bases, with 13 bases between them. Germline V gene lookup returns CDR1 SGHDT and CDR2 YYEEEE. The CDR3 DNA reads as TGTGCCAGCAGCCGGGTGTCCCCCGACTATGGCTACACCTTC. Translation gives CASSRVSPDYGYTF.

The chain joins TRBV7-2 to TRBJ2-3; maybe TRBD2 (6 bases). Germline values: CDR1 SGHTA, CDR2 FQGNSA. This CDR3 has 17 amino acids. V dropped 1 base and J dropped 4 bases, with 18 bases sitting between them. The CDR3 loop reads CASSLEGRREVADTQYF. The CDR3 DNA follows: TGTGCCAGCAGCTTAGAGGGTCGGAGGGAAGTGGCAGATACGCAGTATTTT.

This clone was seen only a few times. CDR3 nucleotides: TGTGCCAGTAGTAAGTCACCCTACGAGCAGTACTTC. This encodes CASSKSPYEQYF. The V gene is TRBV19, the J gene TRBJ2-7; D not certain. V was cut by 4 bases and J by 2 bases, with 6 bases left in between. Germline CDR1 LNHDA, CDR2 SQIVND (reference sequence). The CDR3 spans 12 residues.

This chain uses TRBV13 with TRBJ1-6; D remains unclear. Deletions cut 5 bases from V and 0 bases from J, with 11 bases between. There are 16 residues in the CDR3. CDR1 is PRHDT and CDR2 is FYEKMQ in the germline V gene (reference sequence). DNA of the CDR3: TGTGCCAGCAGCCTACAAGGGAGCTCCTATAATTCACCCCTCCACTTT. Residues: CASSLQGSSYNSPLHF.

The gene calls are TRBV6-4 and TRBJ2-1; maybe TRBD1 (6 bases). The germline V gene encodes CDR1 MRHNA and CDR2 SNTAGT. Trimming stripped 5 bases from V and 5 bases from J, with 16 bases between. The CDR3 is 15 amino acids. As DNA, the CDR3 is TGTGCCAGCAGTCTCAGTACAGGGTATAACAATGAGCAGTTCTTC. It yields the protein CASSLSTGYNNEQFF.

This sequence joins TRBV11-2 and TRBJ2-2; D call uncertain. The CDR3 has 13 residues. Germline V gene data show CDR1 as SGHAT and CDR2 as FQNNGV. Deletions cut 4 bases from V and 5 bases from J, with 8 bases between. CDR3 amino acids: CASSYISTGELFF. The CDR3 nucleotides are TGTGCCAGCAGCTATATATCTACCGGGGAGCTGTTTTTT.